This T cell receptor beta chain originates from a study of T cell responses to AZD1222 COVID-19 vaccine. The data were produced by immunoSEQ multiplex PCR, yet TCRdb's version contains in-frame clones alone and is incomplete. The data hold more than 150,000 clones, with around 88% observed a single time. The germline V gene encodes CDR1 ENHRY and CDR2 SYGVKD. The CDR3 has 15 residues. V lost 6 bases to trimming and J lost 5 bases; unmatched junction nucleotides: 8. Study-level findings and limits: The study reported that nearly half of spike-specific TCRs target unmutated variant regions.

About this clone itself: Its antigen is still unknown.

The sequence was collected from an adult in good health. Sequenced here: peripheral blood, sampled on day 0 of AZD1222 vaccination. The rearrangement joins TRBV10-3 to TRBJ2-3; 10 bases are shared with TRBD2. This CDR3 reads CAIRGLADSGDTQYF. CDR3 coding DNA: TGTGCCATCAGAGGACTAGCGGACAGTGGAGATACGCAGTATTTT.